This note documents a single TCR beta chain sequence. Germline V gives CDR1 SQVTM, CDR2 ANQGSEA. Trimming at V came to 7 bases and at J to 8 bases, leaving 12 bases not matched to a gene. The CDR3 is 13 residues long. This record belongs to a study of technical replicates of blood from several donors. The data were produced by immunoSEQ multiplex PCR, yet TCRdb's version contains in-frame clones alone and is incomplete. This sample carries some 76,000 clones, 95% to 98% of them seen once, and the ten largest clones take approximately 0.21%. The specimen was T cells isolated from PBMCs. The clonotype was recovered from a human donor in good health. The chain is built from TRBV29-1 and TRBJ1-2, with 8 bases matching TRBD1. CDR3 sequence: CSARGQGTIGYTF. The CDR3 bases are TGCAGCGCCCGAGGACAGGGTACTATCGGCTACACCTTC.